Below, 14 T cell receptor beta chains from the same sample are listed, as sequenced in a study of regulatory T cells. General observations from the study: Hydrophobic residues at CDR3 positions 6 and 7 were enriched in conventional CD4+ T cells of CD3G-deficient patients.

These receptors are not linked to any known antigen. Amplification used 52 TRBV primers and 13 TRBJ primers. Measured with immunoSEQ multiplex PCR; TCRdb has only the in-frame clones, and not every one. The table has about 35,000 clones, over 75% seen once. Sequenced material: conventional CD4+ T cells sorted from blood. The receptor source for this set is a person under 30 with CD3G deficiency.

This chain joins TRBV5-1 and TRBJ1-2, with D maybe TRBD1 (5 bases). V dropped 5 bases and J dropped 4 bases, with 6 bases sitting between them. This CDR3 is built from 11 residues. The germline V gene encodes CDR1 SGHRS and CDR2 YFSETQ. The CDR3 nucleotides are TGCGCCAGCAGTAGGGGCTATGGCTACACCTTC. Translating it yields CASSRGYGYTF.

The rearrangement joins TRBV28 to TRBJ2-7, with TRBD2 matching over 7 bases. CDR3 length equals 15 residues. With 5 bases clipped from V and 4 bases from J, the junction kept 11 bases outside the gene matches. Per the germline V gene, CDR1 is MDHEN and CDR2 is SYDVKM. The CDR3 spells CASSRGGSTSYEQYF. The CDR3 nucleotides read TGTGCCAGCAGTCGGGGAGGGTCCACTAGTTACGAGCAGTACTTC.

This clone was found a few times. V gene TRBV18 combines with J gene TRBJ2-5; D ambiguous. The CDR3 spans 13 residues. CDR1 and CDR2 from the germline V gene are KGHSH and LQKENI. V lost 4 bases to trimming and J lost 1 base, with 7 bases between them. The CDR3 nucleotides read TGTGCCAGCTCACTACAGCGCCAAGAGACCCAGTACTTC. It encodes CASSLQRQETQYF.

The chain combines TRBV4-3 with TRBJ1-5, with D unclear. This CDR3 spans 15 amino acids. With 0 bases removed from V and 6 bases from J, the gap between germline ends came to 12 bases. Germline CDR1 LGHNA, CDR2 YSLEER. The CDR3 spells CASSQESSMGQPQHF. The CDR3 nucleotides read TGCGCCAGCAGCCAAGAAAGTTCTATGGGTCAGCCCCAGCATTTT.

This chain uses TRBV5-1 with TRBJ2-3, with 13 bases lining up with TRBD2. The J segment lost 1 base and the V segment lost 4 bases, leaving 9 bases of the junction unmatched. The CDR3 covers 18 residues. Germline V gene data show CDR1 as SGHRS and CDR2 as YFSETQ. In DNA, the CDR3 is TGCGCCAGCAGCCCAGAGACTAGCGGGGGGATTGGCACAGATACGCAGTATTTT. As protein: CASSPETSGGIGTDTQYF.

This chain joins TRBV6-6 and TRBJ1-2; TRBD1 aligns across 9 bases. Germline loops: CDR1 MNHNY, CDR2 SVGAGI (reference sequence). The length of the CDR3 is 13 residues. Trimming took 6 bases from V and 7 from J; bases not matched to a gene: 6. CDR3 residues: CASRTGGSSGYTF. The DNA of the CDR3 is TGTGCCAGCAGGACAGGGGGGTCGAGTGGCTACACCTTC.

This clone was detected once. The chain joins TRBV11-2 to TRBJ1-1, with 8 bases matching TRBD1. The germline V gene encodes CDR1 SGHAT and CDR2 FQNNGV. V lost 1 base and J lost 3; bases outside the gene matches: 4. CDR3 length: 15 amino acids. CDR3 sequence: CASSLGSQGDTEAFF. The CDR3 DNA sequence: TGTGCCAGCAGCTTAGGATCACAGGGGGACACTGAAGCTTTCTTT.

This chain links TRBV10-3 with TRBJ2-7; no firm D call. CDR3 length: 12 amino acids. The germline V gene has CDR1 ENHRY and CDR2 SYGVKD. Trimming took 4 bases from V and 4 from J, leaving 8 bases between them. CDR3 DNA sequence: TGTGCCATCAGTGTCAACGGTTACGAGCAGTACTTC. Translation: CAISVNGYEQYF.

The V and J genes are TRBV5-1 and TRBJ1-2; weak D call: TRBD1 (5 bases). The ends were cut back, 4 bases at V and 3 bases at J, with 10 bases in the middle. There are 13 residues in the CDR3. CDR1 and CDR2 from the germline V gene are SGHRS and YFSETQ. The chain's CDR3 is CASSLGGDYGYTF. CDR3 in DNA: TGCGCCAGCAGCCTCGGGGGGGACTATGGCTACACCTTC.

The V call is TRBV28, the J call TRBJ2-2; the D gene is possibly TRBD2 (6 bases). This CDR3 has 15 amino acids. Germline lookup yields CDR1 MDHEN and CDR2 SYDVKM. V was clipped by 4 bases and J by 5 bases, with 14 bases between them. CDR3 sequence (DNA): TGTGCCAGCAGTTCCTCCGGGGCGGGAACCGGGGAGCTGTTTTTT. Protein sequence: CASSSSGAGTGELFF.

The gene calls are TRBV10-3 and TRBJ2-7, with no clear D. Germline V gene lookup returns CDR1 ENHRY and CDR2 SYGVKD. The CDR3 has 12 residues. V gave up 8 bases and J gave up 3 bases, with 11 bases separating them. The chain's CDR3 is CAIGGNSYEQYF. CDR3 bases: TGTGCCATCGGCGGAAACAGCTACGAGCAGTACTTC.

This chain connects TRBV11-3 to TRBJ2-7, with D hard to call. Looked up from germline, CDR1 is SGHNT and CDR2 is YENEEA. This CDR3 has 14 residues. V was pared by 0 bases and J by 2 bases, with 8 bases between. The CDR3 DNA reads TGTGCCAGCAGCTTAGATTCTATAACCTACGAGCAGTACTTC. Translating gives CASSLDSITYEQYF.

J is TRBJ1-5 and V is TRBV28; D unresolved. The CDR3 runs 11 residues. Germline CDR1 MDHEN, CDR2 SYDVKM. V lost 5 bases and J lost 11, with 10 bases in between. This CDR3 reads CASSAARAQHF. CDR3 DNA: TGTGCCAGCAGTGCCGCTCGGGCCCAGCATTTT.

This chain links TRBV6-1 with TRBJ1-5; D perhaps matches TRBD1 (6 bases). The CDR3 covers 15 residues. V was cut by 6 bases and J by 5 bases, with 17 bases left in between. CDR1 is MNHNS and CDR2 is SASEGT in the germline V gene. This chain's CDR3 is CASRGGDTQYQPQHF. DNA for the CDR3: TGTGCCAGCAGGGGGGGCGACACTCAATATCAGCCCCAGCATTTT.